The present entry profiles one T cell receptor (beta chain) with its context. The target of this receptor is not known. One base away there is no much larger clone; base qualities are not given. The record originates from a study of T cell changes during pregnancy in multiple sclerosis (dated by TCRdb to the late 2010s). Context from the whole study: The study examined how the T cell repertoire changed over the course of pregnancy in women with multiple sclerosis.

Receptor amplification or capture employed the immunoSEQ multiplex PCR assay. Not all clones reach the TCRdb copy of this immuneACCESS table, which keeps in-frame sequences only. Checked studies attribute under half of the gap to unresolved V genes and leave the rest unexplained. The sample profile shows roughly 110,000 clones; 92% of them were found once. Roughly 1.5% of the sample comes from the top ten. The CDR3 has 15 amino acids, counting the end cysteine and phenylalanine. Only the CDR3 portion is preserved as DNA: 45 bases, with reading frame beginning at the first base. V lost 5 bases and J lost 2 bases, and the count of bases not matched to a germline gene is 8. The germline V gene encodes CDR1 SGHRS and CDR2 YFSETQ.

The material sequenced was peripheral blood, taken after pregnancy. This TCR was sampled from a female donor with multiple sclerosis, enrolled in a pregnancy study. The chain joins TRBV5-1 to TRBJ2-5; 8 central bases correspond to TRBD2. The CDR3 is CASRWGLEFQETQYF. The nucleotides read TGCGCCAGCAGATGGGGACTAGAGTTTCAAGAGACCCAGTACTTC.